This entry is about one T cell receptor beta chain. Its specificity is not known. PCR used 60 Vbeta primers and 13 Jbeta primers. TCRdb's copy holds only in-frame clones and misses some; the assay was immunoSEQ multiplex PCR. Here the sample spans some 100,000 clones, 85% being singletons. The data were taken from a study of cytomegalovirus exposure and HLA in healthy donors. Regarding the study as a whole: In vitro work confirmed that three CMV-associated chains recognize CMV antigens.

The source material was PBMCs. This receptor was identified in a man younger than 45 in good health and CMV-seronegative.

The CDR3 reads CASRDRFSSYNEQFF. The CDR3 DNA is TGTGCCAGTAGAGACAGGTTTAGCTCCTACAATGAGCAGTTCTTC. The V call is TRBV19, the J call TRBJ2-1; a weak D match, TRBD1 (6 bases). Trimming took 6 bases from V and 0 from J, leaving 12 bases between them. Germline assignment: CDR1 LNHDA and CDR2 SQIVND (reference sequence). The CDR3 is 15 amino acids.